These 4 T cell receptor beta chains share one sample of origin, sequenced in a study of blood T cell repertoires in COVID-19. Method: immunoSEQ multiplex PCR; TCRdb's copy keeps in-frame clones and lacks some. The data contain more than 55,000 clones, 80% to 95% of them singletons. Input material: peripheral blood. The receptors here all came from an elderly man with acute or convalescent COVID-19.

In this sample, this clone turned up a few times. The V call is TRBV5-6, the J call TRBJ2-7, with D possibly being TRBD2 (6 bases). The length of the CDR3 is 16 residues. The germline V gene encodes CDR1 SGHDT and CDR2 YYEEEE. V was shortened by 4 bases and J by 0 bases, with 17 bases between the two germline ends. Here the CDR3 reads CASSPVGGFASYEQYF. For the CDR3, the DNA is TGTGCCAGCAGCCCGGTTGGGGGGTTTGCCTCCTACGAGCAGTACTTC.

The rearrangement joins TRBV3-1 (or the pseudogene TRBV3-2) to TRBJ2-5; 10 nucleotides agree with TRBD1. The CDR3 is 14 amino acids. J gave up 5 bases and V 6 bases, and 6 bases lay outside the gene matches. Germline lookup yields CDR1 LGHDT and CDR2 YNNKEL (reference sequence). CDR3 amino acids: CASSRQGAGETQYF. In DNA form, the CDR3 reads TGTGCCAGCAGTCGACAGGGGGCCGGGGAGACCCAGTACTTC.

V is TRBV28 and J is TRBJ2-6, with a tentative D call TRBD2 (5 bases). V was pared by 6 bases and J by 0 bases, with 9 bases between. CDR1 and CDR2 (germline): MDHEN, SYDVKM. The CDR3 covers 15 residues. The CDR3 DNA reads TGTGCCAGCAGGGAAGGGAGCTCTGGGGCCAACGTCCTGACTTTC. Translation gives CASREGSSGANVLTF.

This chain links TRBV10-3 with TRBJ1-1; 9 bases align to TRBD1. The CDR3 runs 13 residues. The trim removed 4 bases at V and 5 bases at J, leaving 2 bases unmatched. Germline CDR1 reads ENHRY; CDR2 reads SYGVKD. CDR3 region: CAISGDRETEAFF. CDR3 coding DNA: TGTGCCATCAGTGGGGACAGGGAGACTGAAGCTTTCTTT.